The sample holds many counts of the clone carrying this TCR beta chain. Antigen specificity is unknown. The sample is drawn from a study of T cell repertoires in cytomegalovirus infection. About the study: Both CMV infection and a matching HLA type were indicated by public TCR beta signatures. Whole-study results and caveats: Clonotype analysis showed dominance of the ex vivo response by HLA-C-restricted CMV-specific TCR beta clonotypes.

V shed 4 bases and J 4 bases; nucleotides not matched to a gene: 1. The CDR3 consists of 14 residues. From germline, CDR1 is MNHNS and CDR2 SASEGT. TCRdb redid the calling of the reads with MiXCR, one entry per CDR3 protein. Of hundreds of thousands of distinct CDR3 sequences listed, approximately 25% are singletons. Sequencing was carried out using CD8+ T cells from PBMCs. This clonotype was sampled from a human donor in good health (CMV status not recorded). Some clones in this sample may be carry-over from other donors' samples. V is TRBV6-1 and J is TRBJ2-2; TRBD1 matches 9 bases. The CDR3 reads CASSGDRVTGELFF. The CDR3 coding sequence is TGTGCCAGCAGTGGGGACAGGGTCACCGGGGAGCTGTTTTTT.